This T cell receptor beta chain was observed in a study of beta chain features in type 1 diabetes. Findings and limits, study-wide: Researchers report that Type 1 diabetes patients had moderately but significantly shorter TCRB CDR3s across all four CD4+ subsets. For TCRB rearrangement, an influence of HLA type remained unresolved here.

As to this clone: Its antigen is still unknown.

Reverse transcription of all isolated RNA meant that expressed TCRB transcripts were sequenced. The assay was immunoSEQ multiplex PCR, and TCRdb's table has in-frame clones only and misses some. The sample carries 80,000 to 90,000 clones, roughly 30% recorded once. The V end was cut by 0 bases, the J end by 4 bases, with 13 bases between. CDR3 length: 15 residues. The germline V gene has CDR1 SGHRS and CDR2 YFSETQ. The TCR was taken from a woman under 30 in good health. Material for sequencing was stem cell memory CD4+ T cells from blood. V usage is TRBV5-1 and J usage is TRBJ1-2, with D perhaps matching TRBD1 (6 bases). The CDR3 loop reads CASSLGGQRSYGYTF. The DNA for the CDR3 is TGCGCCAGCAGCTTGGGGGGACAACGTTCCTATGGCTACACCTTC.